These T cell receptor beta chains were read from a single sample in a study of T cell repertoires in cytomegalovirus infection. For these TCRs, the target antigens are not known. TCRdb ran MiXCR on the reads and lists one entry per CDR3 protein. The repertoire holds about 830,000 distinct CDR3 sequences, 32% seen once, with around 12% in the top ten. Sequenced material: cultured CD8+ T cells from PBMCs, taken from culture after CMV antigen stimulation. The origin of the receptors is a human donor in good health (CMV status not recorded). Some clones in this sample may be carry-over from other donors' samples. Each CDR3 is given with its conserved first and last residue. Fields, in order: CDR3 DNA, CDR3 protein, J gene, D gene, CDR3 length, V gene, clone size. A D gene is named only where the DNA matches it firmly. Clone size is stated in some rows and not others, as once, few, many or a class when expanded.

cdr3_nt: TGTGCCAGCAGCGGGCAGGGATCCCTCTATGGCTACACCTTC; cdr3_aa: CASSGQGSLYGYTF; j_call: TRBJ1-2; d_call: NA; cdr3_length: 14; v_call: TRBV9; clone_size: NA
cdr3_nt: TGTGCCAGCAGTTACACTTGGACTAGCGGTTCCTACAATGAGCAGTTCTTC; cdr3_aa: CASSYTWTSGSYNEQFF; j_call: TRBJ2-1; d_call: TRBD2; cdr3_length: 17; v_call: TRBV6-5; clone_size: NA
cdr3_nt: TGCGCCAGCAGCTTGGCCCGGGACAGGGGGAACTATAATTCACCCCTCCACTTT; cdr3_aa: CASSLARDRGNYNSPLHF; j_call: TRBJ1-6; d_call: TRBD1; cdr3_length: 18; v_call: TRBV5-1; clone_size: few
cdr3_nt: TGTGCCAGCAGCTTAGGGGCAGTTTCATTT; cdr3_aa: CASSLGAVSF; j_call: TRBJ2-3; d_call: NA; cdr3_length: 10; v_call: TRBV11-1; clone_size: NA
cdr3_nt: TGTGCTAGTGGTCCGGGGGGCCAAGGAGACTATGGCTACACCTTC; cdr3_aa: CASGPGGQGDYGYTF; j_call: TRBJ1-2; d_call: NA; cdr3_length: 15; v_call: TRBV12-5; clone_size: few
cdr3_nt: TGTGCCAGCAGCTTCGGGGTTCCCGGAACGCAGTATTTT; cdr3_aa: CASSFGVPGTQYF; j_call: TRBJ2-3; d_call: NA; cdr3_length: 13; v_call: TRBV27; clone_size: NA
cdr3_nt: TGTGCCAGCAGCAGAGAGGCGGGGGGAACATACAATGAGCAGTTCTTC; cdr3_aa: CASSREAGGTYNEQFF; j_call: TRBJ2-1; d_call: TRBD2; cdr3_length: 16; v_call: TRBV11-3; clone_size: NA
cdr3_nt: TGTGCCAGCAGTAAAGGGACAGGGAACGAGCAGTACTTC; cdr3_aa: CASSKGTGNEQYF; j_call: TRBJ2-7; d_call: TRBD1; cdr3_length: 13; v_call: TRBV12-3/TRBV12-4; clone_size: NA
cdr3_nt: TGTGCCAGTAGTATAGATCCCATGAACACTGAAGCTTTCTTT; cdr3_aa: CASSIDPMNTEAFF; j_call: TRBJ1-1; d_call: NA; cdr3_length: 14; v_call: TRBV19; clone_size: few
cdr3_nt: TGCAGTGCTAGAATCTTCGGCAAAGCGAACACTGAAGCTTTCTTT; cdr3_aa: CSARIFGKANTEAFF; j_call: TRBJ1-1; d_call: NA; cdr3_length: 15; v_call: TRBV20-1; clone_size: few